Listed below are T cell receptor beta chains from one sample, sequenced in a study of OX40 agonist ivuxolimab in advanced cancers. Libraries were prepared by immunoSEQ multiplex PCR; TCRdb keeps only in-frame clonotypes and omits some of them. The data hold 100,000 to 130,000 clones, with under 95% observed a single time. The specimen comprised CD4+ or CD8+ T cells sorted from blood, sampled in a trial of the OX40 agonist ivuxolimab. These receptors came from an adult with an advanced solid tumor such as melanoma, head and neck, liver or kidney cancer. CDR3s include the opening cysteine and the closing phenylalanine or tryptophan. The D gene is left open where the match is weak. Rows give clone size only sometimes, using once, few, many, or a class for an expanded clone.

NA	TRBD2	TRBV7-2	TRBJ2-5	TGTGCCAGCAGCTTATCTCTGCTAGCGGGGCTCCAAGAGACCCAGTACTTC	CASSLSLLAGLQETQYF
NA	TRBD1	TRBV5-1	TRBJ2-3	TGCGCCAGAAAGAACTGGGACAGGGACCATACGCAGTATTTT	CARKNWDRDHTQYF
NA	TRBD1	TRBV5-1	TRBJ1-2	TGCGCCAGCAGCTTGGGTATCCAGGGGGGCGCGCGTGGCTACACCTTC	CASSLGIQGGARGYTF
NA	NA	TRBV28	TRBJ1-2	TGTGCCAGCAGTTTAGACTATGGCTACACCTTC	CASSLDYGYTF
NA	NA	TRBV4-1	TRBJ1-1	TGCGCCAGCAGCCAAGAATGGGAGGGAGGTGGCACTGAAGCTTTCTTT	CASSQEWEGGGTEAFF
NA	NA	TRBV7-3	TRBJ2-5	TGTGCCAGCAGCGCAGGGACTCCGCAAGAGACCCAGTACTTC	CASSAGTPQETQYF
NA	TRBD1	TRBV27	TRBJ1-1	TGTGCCAGCAGTTCGAGGCAGGGGGCGGGCACTGAAGCTTTCTTT	CASSSRQGAGTEAFF
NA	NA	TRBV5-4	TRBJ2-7	TGTGCCAGCAGCTTGTCGTCAGATCGCTCCTACGAGCAGTACTTC	CASSLSSDRSYEQYF
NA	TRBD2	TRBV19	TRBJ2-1	TGTGCCAGTAGTATAGATCTCGCTAGCGGGGTATCTAGTGAGCAGTTCTTC	CASSIDLASGVSSEQFF
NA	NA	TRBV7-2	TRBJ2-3	TGTGCCAGCAGCTTAGCGAGCGGTACGCAGTATTTT	CASSLASGTQYF
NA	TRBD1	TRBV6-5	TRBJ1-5	TGTGCCAGCAGCGGCAGGGGGCAAAGCAATCAGCCCCAGCATTTT	CASSGRGQSNQPQHF
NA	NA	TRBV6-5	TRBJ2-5	TGTGCCAGCAGTTACGGGCAAGAGACCCAGTACTTC	CASSYGQETQYF
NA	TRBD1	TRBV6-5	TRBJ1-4	TGTGCCAGCAGTACAGGGGGCTTTTATGAAAAACTGTTTTTT	CASSTGGFYEKLFF
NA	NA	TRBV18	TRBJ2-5	TGTGCCAGCTCACCCTCTAGCCTCCGGCCCCAGTACTTC	CASSPSSLRPQYF
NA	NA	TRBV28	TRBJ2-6	TGTGCCAGCAACACTGGGGCCAACGTCCTGACTTTC	CASNTGANVLTF
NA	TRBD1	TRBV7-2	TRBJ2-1	TGTGCCAGCAGCGAACGACAGGGGGGTTACAATGAGCAGTTCTTC	CASSERQGGYNEQFF
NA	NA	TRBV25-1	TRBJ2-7	TGTGCCAGCAGTGATTCAGGGGCAAACTACGAGCAGTACTTC	CASSDSGANYEQYF
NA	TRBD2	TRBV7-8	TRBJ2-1	TGTGCCAGCAGCTGGGACTACGGATCCAACAATGAGCAGTTCTTC	CASSWDYGSNNEQFF
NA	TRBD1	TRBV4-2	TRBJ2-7	TGTGCCAGCAGCCAGGGTGGGACAGGGAACTACGAGCAGTACTTC	CASSQGGTGNYEQYF
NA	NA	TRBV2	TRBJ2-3	TGTGCCAGCCAGATGGAGCTCACAGATACGCAGTATTTT	CASQMELTDTQYF
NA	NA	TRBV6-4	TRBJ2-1	TGTGCCAGCAGCACGGGGGCGGGAGAAGATGAGCAGTTCTTC	CASSTGAGEDEQFF
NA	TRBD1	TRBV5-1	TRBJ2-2	TGCGCCAGCAGCGTAACAGGGGAATCCGGGGAGCTGTTTTTT	CASSVTGESGELFF
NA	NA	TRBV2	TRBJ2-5	TGTGCCAGCAGCGGGGGAACTCAAGAGACCCAGTACTTC	CASSGGTQETQYF
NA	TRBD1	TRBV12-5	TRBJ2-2	TGTGCTAGTACTGGGACAGAGATTACCGGGGAGCTGTTTTTT	CASTGTEITGELFF
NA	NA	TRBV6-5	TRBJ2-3	TGTGCCAGCAGTTACTCGTGGACAGCAGCAGATACGCAGTATTTT	CASSYSWTAADTQYF
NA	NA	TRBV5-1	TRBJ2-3	TGCGCCAGCAGCCAAAACACAGATACGCAGTATTTT	CASSQNTDTQYF
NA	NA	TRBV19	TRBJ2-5	TGTGCCAGTAGTATATCGGGAGAGACCCAGTACTTC	CASSISGETQYF
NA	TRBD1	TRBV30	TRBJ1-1	TGTGCCTGGAACAGGGGAATGAACACTGAAGCTTTCTTT	CAWNRGMNTEAFF
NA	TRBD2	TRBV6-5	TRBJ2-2	TGTGCCAGCAGGGAGGGAGGGACCGGGGAGCTGTTTTTT	CASREGGTGELFF
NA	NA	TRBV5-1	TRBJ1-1	TGCGCCAGCAGCTTGAATGGAGGGGCAGGGGCGGACACTGAAGCTTTCTTT	CASSLNGGAGADTEAFF
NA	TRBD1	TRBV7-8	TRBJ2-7	TGTGCCAGCAGCCTTGGGGACAGCTCCTACGAGCAGTACTTC	CASSLGDSSYEQYF
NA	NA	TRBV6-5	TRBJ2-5	TGTGCCAGCTCCGAGGGTACTAGGTACCAAGAGACCCAGTACTTC	CASSEGTRYQETQYF
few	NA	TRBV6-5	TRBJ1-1	TGTGCCAGCACCCGAGCGGGGAACACTGAAGCTTTCTTT	CASTRAGNTEAFF